The next 31 T cell receptor beta chains were all read from a single sample in a study of vaccination effects on CD4 cells after COVID-19. These receptors have no known antigen. ViraFEST assay sequencing came after antigen-specific CD4+ T cells were expanded with viral peptide pools. Culturing for 9 to 10 days preceded CD4+ T cell isolation. The vaccine recipients had no prior SARS-CoV-2 infection, with negative nucleocapsid antibodies. Sequencing was performed with immunoSEQ multiplex PCR; in TCRdb, only in-frame clones are kept and a portion is missing. In the table there are 50,000 to 65,000 clones, 75% to 85% of which are singletons. This specimen consisted of CD4+ T cells from PBMCs cultured with HCoV-OC43 spike peptides, obtained before COVID-19 vaccination. Noted subset: HCoV-OC43 spike overlapping peptide pool stimulation. The source of these receptors is a human donor who received a COVID-19 vaccine.

The rearrangement links TRBV30 to TRBJ2-7, with 8 bases aligning to TRBD1. Germline CDR1 is GTSNPN and CDR2 is SVGIG (reference sequence). With V trimmed by 5 bases and J by 1 base, 7 bases remained unmatched. This CDR3 comprises 14 residues. The chain's CDR3 is CAWGGQEVSYEQYV. The CDR3 bases are TGTGCCTGGGGGGGACAGGAGGTATCCTACGAGCAGTACGTC.

This rearrangement joins TRBV9 to TRBJ1-2, with D possibly TRBD1 on 5 matching bases. Per germline, CDR1 SGDLS and CDR2 YYNGEE. The CDR3 contains 14 residues. V gave up 4 bases and J gave up 3 bases, with 13 bases separating them. The CDR3 bases are TGTGCCAGCAGCTCGCGGACACCGGACTATGGCTACACCTTC. As protein: CASSSRTPDYGYTF.

This clone has just a few counts. For the CDR3, the DNA is TGTGCCAGCAGGACTAGCGTGGCAGATACGCAGTATTTT. Its translation: CASRTSVADTQYF. The rearrangement joins TRBV25-1 to TRBJ2-3, with 8 bases matching TRBD2. The CDR3 has 13 residues. V trimming: 6 bases; J trimming: 4 bases; junction bases outside the gene matches: 3. Per germline, CDR1 MGHDK and CDR2 SYGVNS.

This clone has a handful of counts. The chain uses TRBV27 and TRBJ1-2, with TRBD1 matching over 7 bases. This CDR3 has 14 residues. The V and J ends lost 2 bases and 1 base, in that order; junction bases with no gene match: 1. Germline values: CDR1 MNHEY, CDR2 SMNVEV (reference sequence). The CDR3 DNA is TGTGCCAGCAGTTTAACAGGGGATAACTATGGCTACACCTTC. It encodes CASSLTGDNYGYTF.

The chain combines TRBV6-5 with TRBJ2-5; D may be TRBD1 or TRBD2 (5 bases each). CDR1 MNHEY and CDR2 SVGAGI come from the germline V gene. CDR3 size: 16 residues. Trimming took off 0 bases at V and 2 bases at J, with 13 bases between the two ends. As DNA, the CDR3 is TGTGCCAGCAGTTACTCGATCTCTGGGGGACAAGAGACCCAGTACTTC. This encodes CASSYSISGGQETQYF.

As to this clone: The sample contains more than one DNA sequence encoding this CDR3. This chain's CDR3 is CASSLAGGNQPQHF. As DNA, the CDR3 is TGCGCCAGCAGCTTGGCCGGGGGGAATCAGCCCCAGCATTTT. The rearrangement links TRBV5-1 to TRBJ1-5, with a tentative D call TRBD1 (5 bases). Per the germline V gene, CDR1 is SGHRS and CDR2 is YFSETQ. V dropped 0 bases and J dropped 4 bases, with 8 bases sitting between them. The CDR3 has 14 residues.

Only a few counts were recorded for this clone. This CDR3 is CASSPGGSGNTIYF. CDR3 coding DNA: TGTGCCAGCAGCCCTGGGGGCTCTGGAAACACCATATATTTT. The chain recombines TRBV7-7 with TRBJ1-3; maybe TRBD1 (5 bases). CDR3 size: 14 residues. Germline V gives CDR1 SSHAT, CDR2 FNYEAQ (reference sequence). V dropped 5 bases and J dropped 0 bases, with 8 bases sitting between them.

The chain has TRBV7-9 and TRBJ2-1, with 9 bases aligning to TRBD2. Trimming at V came to 1 base and at J to 2 bases, leaving 6 bases not matched to a gene. Germline V gives CDR1 SEHNR, CDR2 FQNEAQ (reference sequence). The CDR3 has 17 residues. The CDR3 sequence is CASSLEGSSGAYNEQFF. In DNA, the CDR3 is TGTGCCAGCAGCTTAGAAGGTTCTAGCGGGGCCTACAATGAGCAGTTCTTC.

The chain links TRBV2 to TRBJ1-1, with 7 bases lining up with TRBD1. V lost 6 bases and J lost 4; bases outside the gene matches: 11. The CDR3 covers 15 residues. CDR1 is SNHLY, CDR2 FYNNEI, per germline. CDR3 DNA sequence: TGTGCCAGCAGGGTCCGCAGGGGGTATGGCACTGAAGCTTTCTTT. Amino acids: CASRVRRGYGTEAFF.

Only one count was recorded for this clone. This rearrangement joins TRBV19 to TRBJ1-5, with TRBD1 matching over 9 bases. CDR1 is LNHDA and CDR2 is SQIVND in the germline V gene (reference sequence). The CDR3 has 19 residues. Trimming cost V 0 bases and J 2 bases; bases outside gene matches: 11. This CDR3 is CASSIENYRGRLGNQPQHF. The CDR3 DNA is TGTGCCAGTAGTATAGAGAATTACAGGGGGCGGTTGGGCAATCAGCCCCAGCATTTT.

The J gene is TRBJ1-4, the V gene TRBV4-1; no firm D call. Deletions cut 4 bases from V and 17 bases from J, with 17 bases between. Germline CDR1 MGHRA, CDR2 YSYEKL. The CDR3 has 12 residues. The CDR3 region has the DNA TGCGCCAGCAGCCCCTTAGGCCAGCCACCCTTTTTT. Its translation: CASSPLGQPPFF.

The V call is TRBV6-5, the J call TRBJ2-2, with D unresolved. CDR1 MNHEY and CDR2 SVGAGI come from the germline V gene. The CDR3 totals 13 residues. V was cut by 9 bases and J by 6 bases, with 14 bases left in between. CDR3 in DNA: TGTGCCAGTGCAAACCACAGAGCCGGGGAGCTGTTTTTT. Its translation: CASANHRAGELFF.

This clone was observed a single time. The J gene is TRBJ2-2, the V gene TRBV4-1; 8 nucleotides line up with TRBD1. This CDR3 is 16 amino acids long. The germline CDR1 and CDR2 sequences are MGHRA and YSYEKL. Germline trimming cut 5 bases from V and 1 base from J; bases unmatched to any gene: 6. This CDR3 is CASSLGQGWNTGELFF. CDR3 bases: TGCGCCAGCAGCTTAGGACAGGGCTGGAACACCGGGGAGCTGTTTTTT.

The chain uses TRBV21-1 and TRBJ1-5. TRBV21-1 is labeled a pseudogene. This CDR3 is built from 16 residues. The CDR3 DNA sequence: TGTGCCAGCAGCAAAGAGGCAGCGGACGGCCGACGGCCCCAGCATTTT. It codes for CASSKEAADGRRPQHF.

The gene calls are TRBV29-1 and TRBJ2-3; no firm D call. The germline V gene encodes CDR1 SQVTM and CDR2 ANQGSEA. The V and J ends lost 3 bases and 6 bases respectively, with 7 bases between them. CDR3 size: 11 residues. CDR3 bases: TGCAGCGTTGACTATACGGATACGCAGTATTTT. As protein: CSVDYTDTQYF.

The chain links TRBV6-6 to TRBJ2-2; no clear D gene. The germline V gene encodes CDR1 MNHNY and CDR2 SVGAGI (reference sequence). V was trimmed by 3 bases and J by 5 bases, leaving 7 bases between them. The CDR3 length is 13 residues. The CDR3 bases are TGTGCCAGCAGTTATCCCGGGACCGGGGAGCTGTTTTTT. Translating it yields CASSYPGTGELFF.

This chain connects TRBV6-4 to TRBJ1-2; maybe TRBD1 (5 bases). V lost 2 bases, J lost 4 bases, and 5 bases lay in between. Germline lookup yields CDR1 MRHNA and CDR2 SNTAGT. The CDR3 length is 12 residues. Written as DNA, the CDR3 is TGTGCCAGCAGTGACAGGGGCTATGGCTACACCTTC. This translates into CASSDRGYGYTF.

The chain recombines TRBV24-1 with TRBJ2-5; 9 bases line up with TRBD1. Germline trimming cut 2 bases from V and 2 bases from J; bases unmatched to any gene: 8. The CDR3 contains 17 residues. The germline gives CDR1 KGHDR, CDR2 SFDVKD. DNA of the CDR3: TGTGCCACCAGTGATTCTACACTGGGACAGGGTCAAGAGACCCAGTACTTC. This gives the protein CATSDSTLGQGQETQYF.

The chain couples TRBV6-1 to TRBJ1-4, with D maybe TRBD1 (5 bases). The V end lost 1 base, the J end lost 10 bases, and 16 bases lay between the germline ends. CDR1 and CDR2 from the germline V gene are MNHNS and SASEGT. CDR3 length equals 15 residues. The CDR3: CASSEVGQGFGKLFF. CDR3 bases: TGTGCCAGCAGTGAAGTGGGGCAGGGCTTCGGAAAACTGTTTTTT.

V usage is TRBV10-3 and J usage is TRBJ1-3; tentative D call: TRBD1 (5 bases). Germline loops: CDR1 ENHRY, CDR2 SYGVKD. The CDR3 runs to 13 residues. V was clipped by 8 bases and J by 0 bases, with 8 bases between them. Here the CDR3 reads CAIRGPSGNTIYF. The CDR3 DNA is TGTGCCATCCGGGGACCCTCTGGAAACACCATATATTTT.

This chain connects TRBV29-1 to TRBJ2-2; D is undetermined. The CDR3 runs 13 residues. V lost 4 bases to trimming and J lost 3 bases, with 9 bases between them. Germline assignment: CDR1 SQVTM and CDR2 ANQGSEA. The CDR3 reads CSVGGSYTGELFF. The CDR3 bases are TGCAGCGTTGGCGGTTCTTACACCGGGGAGCTGTTTTTT.

The DNA for the CDR3 is TGCGCCAGCAGCCTAGGAGGAGGGAGCTCCTATAATTCACCCCTCCACTTT. This sequence encodes CASSLGGGSSYNSPLHF. V usage is TRBV5-1 and J usage is TRBJ1-6; D is uncertain. The CDR3 is 17 residues long. Trimming removed 4 bases at V and 0 bases at J, with 14 bases between. The germline CDR1 and CDR2 sequences are SGHRS and YFSETQ. Full variable domain (remainder filled in from reference TRBV5-1 and TRBJ1-6): KAGVTQTPRYLIKTRGQQVTLSCSPISGHRSVSWYQQTPGQGLQFLFEYFSETQRNKGNFPGRFSGRQFSNSRSEMNVSTLELGDSALYLCASSLGGGSSYNSPLHFGNGTRLTVT.

V gene TRBV29-1 combines with J gene TRBJ2-1; 7 bases are shared with TRBD1. V dropped 4 bases and J dropped 9; count of bases not matched to a gene: 24. The V gene's germline CDR1 is SQVTM and CDR2 ANQGSEA. The CDR3 is 18 residues long. This chain's CDR3 is CSVVPTGSIFVRVGEQFF. Here the CDR3 DNA reads TGCAGCGTTGTCCCGACAGGGTCCATTTTTGTTAGGGTGGGTGAGCAGTTCTTC.

V gene TRBV5-1 combines with J gene TRBJ2-7, with 8 bases identical to TRBD2. This CDR3 contains 16 residues. Germline V lookup: CDR1 SGHRS, CDR2 YFSETQ. With V trimmed by 1 base and J by 0 bases, 6 bases remained unmatched. The CDR3 nucleotides read TGCGCCAGCAGCTTGTATCCAGCGGGGGACTCCTACGAGCAGTACGTC. Translation: CASSLYPAGDSYEQYV.

The chain carries TRBV28 and TRBJ2-5; D gene uncertain. Trimming took 5 bases from V and 3 from J, leaving 10 bases between them. Germline values: CDR1 MDHEN, CDR2 SYDVKM. This CDR3 region has 13 residues. CDR3 in DNA: TGTGCCAGCAGTCTAGTCCACGAAGAGACCCAGTACTTC. It encodes CASSLVHEETQYF.

This clone was detected only once. V usage is TRBV6-2 or TRBV6-3 and J usage is TRBJ2-5, with D possibly called TRBD1 or TRBD2 (5 bases each). Trimming took off 4 bases at V and 3 bases at J, with 15 bases between the two ends. The CDR3 extends over 15 amino acids. Germline V lookup: CDR1 MNHEY, CDR2 SVGEGT. This CDR3 reads CASSLGRTFEETQYF. DNA for the CDR3: TGTGCCAGCAGTTTGGGACGGACCTTTGAAGAGACCCAGTACTTC.

V is TRBV18 and J is TRBJ2-3; D is unclear. The CDR3 covers 13 residues. Trimming shortened V by 3 bases and J by 2 bases, and 6 bases separated the two germline ends. Germline assignment: CDR1 KGHSH and CDR2 LQKENI. CDR3: CASSPGTTDTQYF. In nucleotides, the CDR3 is TGTGCCAGCTCACCCGGCACCACAGATACGCAGTATTTT.

The V call is TRBV19, the J call TRBJ2-1; D perhaps matches TRBD2 (6 bases). The length of the CDR3 is 10 residues. Germline V lookup: CDR1 LNHDA, CDR2 SQIVND (reference sequence). V shed 8 bases and J shed 7 bases, with 6 bases lying between them. This CDR3 reads CASGGNEQFF. The CDR3 DNA is TGTGCCAGTGGGGGGAATGAGCAGTTCTTC.

The chain has TRBV21-1 and TRBJ2-1; the table's TRBD2 call for D was not verified on the DNA. TRBV21-1 is a listed pseudogene. The CDR3 consists of 16 residues. DNA of the CDR3: TGTGCCAGCAGCAAAAAGCCTAGCGGGGACTACAATGAGCAGTTCTTC. Protein product: CASSKKPSGDYNEQFF.

CDR3 loop: CASRSGGTDTQYF. CDR3 bases: TGTGCCAGTCGGAGCGGGGGGACAGATACGCAGTATTTT. The chain recombines TRBV19 with TRBJ2-3; TRBD2 aligns across 9 bases. This CDR3 has 13 residues. CDR1 LNHDA and CDR2 SQIVND come from the germline V gene (reference sequence). Trimming cost V 8 bases and J 3 bases; bases outside gene matches: 3. Together with reference TRBV19 and TRBJ2-3, the CDR3 gives the full variable domain: DGGITQSPKYLFRKEGQNVTLSCEQNLNHDAMYWYRQDPGQGLRLIYYSQIVNDFQKGDIAEGYSVSREKKESFPLTVTSAQKNPTAFYLCASRSGGTDTQYFGPGTRLTVL.

This clone was observed a handful of times. The CDR3, as DNA: TGTGCCAGCAGCCTAGGACAGTCCTATAATTCACCCCTCCACTTT. This gives the protein CASSLGQSYNSPLHF. The chain uses TRBV3-1 (or the pseudogene TRBV3-2) and TRBJ1-6; D possibly corresponds to TRBD1 (6 bases). CDR1 is LGHDT and CDR2 is YNNKEL in the germline V gene (reference sequence). The CDR3 length is 15 residues. Deletions cut 4 bases from V and 1 base from J, with 8 bases between.